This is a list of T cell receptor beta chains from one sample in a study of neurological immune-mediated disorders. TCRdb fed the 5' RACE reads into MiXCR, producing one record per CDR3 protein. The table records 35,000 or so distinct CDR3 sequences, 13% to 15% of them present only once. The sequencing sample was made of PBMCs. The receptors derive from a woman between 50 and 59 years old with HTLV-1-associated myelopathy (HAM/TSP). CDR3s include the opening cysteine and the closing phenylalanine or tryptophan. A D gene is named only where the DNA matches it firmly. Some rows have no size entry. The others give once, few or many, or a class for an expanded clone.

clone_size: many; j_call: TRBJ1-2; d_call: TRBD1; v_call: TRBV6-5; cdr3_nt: TGTGCCAGCAGCCCCGCGGGACAGTTAGATGGCTACACCTTC; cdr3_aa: CASSPAGQLDGYTF
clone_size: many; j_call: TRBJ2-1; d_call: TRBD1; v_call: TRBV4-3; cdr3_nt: TGCGCCAGCAGCCAAGTGATCGGACAGGGTGGCTACAATGAGCAGTTCTTC; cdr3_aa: CASSQVIGQGGYNEQFF
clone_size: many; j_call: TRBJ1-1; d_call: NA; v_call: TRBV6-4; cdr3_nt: TGTGCCAGCAGTGAGGGTCAGAACACTGAAGCTTTCTTT; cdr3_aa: CASSEGQNTEAFF
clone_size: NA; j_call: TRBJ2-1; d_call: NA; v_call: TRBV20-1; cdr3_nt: TGCAGTGCTCCCAAGGGCGAGATATACAATGAGCAGTTCTTC; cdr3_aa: CSAPKGEIYNEQFF
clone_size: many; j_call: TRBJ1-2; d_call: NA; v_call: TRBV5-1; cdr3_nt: TGCGCCAGCAGGTTACAGGCCCTGCACTATGGCTACACCTTC; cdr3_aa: CASRLQALHYGYTF
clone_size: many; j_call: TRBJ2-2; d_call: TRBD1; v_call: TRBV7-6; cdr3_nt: TGTGCCAGCAGCCCCAGGACAGGGGGCAACACCGGGGAGCTGTTTTTT; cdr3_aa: CASSPRTGGNTGELFF
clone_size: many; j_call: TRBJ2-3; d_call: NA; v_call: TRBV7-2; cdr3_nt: TGTGCCAGCAGCTCGGGACCCGGCGTGAATACGCAGTATTTT; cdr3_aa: CASSSGPGVNTQYF
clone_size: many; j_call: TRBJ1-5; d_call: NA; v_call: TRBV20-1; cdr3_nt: TGCAGTGCTAGACTAAGAATGGCACAACCCCAGCATTTT; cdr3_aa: CSARLRMAQPQHF
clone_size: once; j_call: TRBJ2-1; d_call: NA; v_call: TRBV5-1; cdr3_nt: TGCGCCAGCCACTCGTCTCGGGGAGGCAATGAGCAGTTCTTC; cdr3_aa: CASHSSRGGNEQFF
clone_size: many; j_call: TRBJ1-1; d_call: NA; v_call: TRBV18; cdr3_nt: TGTGCCAGCTCTCCCCGACGGGAAGAAGCTTTCTTT; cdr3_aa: CASSPRREEAFF
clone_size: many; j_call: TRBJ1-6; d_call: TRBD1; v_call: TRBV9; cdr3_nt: TGTGCCAGCAGCGAGCTTACAGGGGTGAATTCACCCCTCCACTTT; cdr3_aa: CASSELTGVNSPLHF
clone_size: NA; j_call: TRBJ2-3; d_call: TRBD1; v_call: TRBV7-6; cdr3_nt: TGTGCCAGCAGCTTGAGGGCAGGGGGAAAAACAGATACGCAGTATTTT; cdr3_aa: CASSLRAGGKTDTQYF
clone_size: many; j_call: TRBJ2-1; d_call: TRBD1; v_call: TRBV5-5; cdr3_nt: TGTGCCAGCAGGAGCCGGACAGGGGTATATGACAATGAGCAGTTCTTC; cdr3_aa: CASRSRTGVYDNEQFF
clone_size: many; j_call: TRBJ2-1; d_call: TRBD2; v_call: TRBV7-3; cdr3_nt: TGTGCCAGCAGCTACCTAGCGGGGGTTTCCTACAATGAGCAGTTCTTC; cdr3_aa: CASSYLAGVSYNEQFF
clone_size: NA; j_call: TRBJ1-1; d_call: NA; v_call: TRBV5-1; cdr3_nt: TGCGCCAGCAGCTTGGCGGACACAGAAGCTTTCTTT; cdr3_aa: CASSLADTEAFF
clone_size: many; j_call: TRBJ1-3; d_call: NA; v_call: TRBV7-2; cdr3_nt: TGTGCCAGCAGCCGCTACCGGGTCCATTCTGGAAACACCATATATTTT; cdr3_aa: CASSRYRVHSGNTIYF
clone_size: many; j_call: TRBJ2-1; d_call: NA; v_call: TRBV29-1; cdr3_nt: TGCAGCGTTGACCCCGGGGGCGGTGAGCAGTTCTTC; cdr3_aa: CSVDPGGGEQFF
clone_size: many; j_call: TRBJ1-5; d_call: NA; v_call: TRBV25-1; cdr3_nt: TGTGCCAGCAGTGGGGAGGGTAATCAGCCCCAGCATTTT; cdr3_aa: CASSGEGNQPQHF
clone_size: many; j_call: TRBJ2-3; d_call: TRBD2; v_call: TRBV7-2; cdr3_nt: TGTGCCAGCAGCTTAATCCGGGGGGTTAGCACAGATACGCAGTATTTT; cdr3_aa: CASSLIRGVSTDTQYF
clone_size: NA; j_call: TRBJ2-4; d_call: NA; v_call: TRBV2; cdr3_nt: TGTGCCAGCAGTGCACAGAGACTAGCCAAAAACATTCAGTACTTC; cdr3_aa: CASSAQRLAKNIQYF
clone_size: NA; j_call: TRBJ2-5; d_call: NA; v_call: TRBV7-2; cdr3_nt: TGTGCCAGCAGCTACCAAGGGGGGGCGGGACAAGAGACCCAGTACTTC; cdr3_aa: CASSYQGGAGQETQYF
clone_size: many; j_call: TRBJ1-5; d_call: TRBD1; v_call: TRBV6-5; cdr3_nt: TGTGCCAGCAGTTTCTCACAGGGGGCGGTCAAGCCCCAGCATTTT; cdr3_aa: CASSFSQGAVKPQHF
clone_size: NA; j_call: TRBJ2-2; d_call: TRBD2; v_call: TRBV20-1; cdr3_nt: TGCAGTGCTAGACGACTAGCGGATACAACCGGGGAGCTGTTTTTT; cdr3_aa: CSARRLADTTGELFF
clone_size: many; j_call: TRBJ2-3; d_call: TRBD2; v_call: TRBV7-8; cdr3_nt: TGTGCCAGCAGCCTCAGGACTAGCGGGGGACTGACAGATACGCAGTATTTT; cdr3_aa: CASSLRTSGGLTDTQYF
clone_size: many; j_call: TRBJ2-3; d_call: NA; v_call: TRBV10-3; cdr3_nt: TGTGCCATCAGTAGACGGGACCCTGACGATACGCAGTATTTT; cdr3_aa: CAISRRDPDDTQYF
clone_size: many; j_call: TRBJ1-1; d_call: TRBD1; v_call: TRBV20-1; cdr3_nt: TGCAGTGCTAGTTCAGTCCCCGGTTGGGACAGCACCGAAATGAACACTGAAGCTTTCTTT; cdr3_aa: CSASSVPGWDSTEMNTEAFF
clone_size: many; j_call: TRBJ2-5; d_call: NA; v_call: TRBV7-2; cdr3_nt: TGTGCCAGCAGCTTAGGTAGTACAAATCAAGAGACCCAGTACTTC; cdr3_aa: CASSLGSTNQETQYF
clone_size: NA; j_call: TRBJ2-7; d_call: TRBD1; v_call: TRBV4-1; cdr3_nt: TGCGCCAGCAGCCACGGGACAGGTGAAGGATACGAGCAGTACTTC; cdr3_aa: CASSHGTGEGYEQYF
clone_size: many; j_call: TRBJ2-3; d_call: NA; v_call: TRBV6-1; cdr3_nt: TGTGCCAGCAGAACGACCACAGATACGCAGTATTTT; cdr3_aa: CASRTTTDTQYF
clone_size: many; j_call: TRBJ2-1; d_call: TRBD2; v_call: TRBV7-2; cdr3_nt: TGTGCCAGCAGCTTTGTCTCTAGCGGGGGGTATGAGCAGTTCTTC; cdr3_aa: CASSFVSSGGYEQFF
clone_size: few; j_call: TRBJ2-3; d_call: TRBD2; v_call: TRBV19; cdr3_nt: TGTGCCAGCAGACGGGAGGGCTATCCCACAGATACGCAGTATTTT; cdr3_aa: CASRREGYPTDTQYF
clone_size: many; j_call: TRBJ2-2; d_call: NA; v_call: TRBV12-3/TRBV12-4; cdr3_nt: TGTGCCAGCGGCAGGGGTATAATCGGGGAGCTGTTTTTT; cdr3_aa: CASGRGIIGELFF